The clone carrying this TCR beta chain was counted many times. The target antigen is unknown. Template-switching 5'RACE yielded the TCR cDNA; a universal primer site and UMIs were added in the process. TCRdb called the 5' RACE reads again in MiXCR, with one record for every CDR3 protein. Counted here are 300,000 to 400,000 distinct CDR3 sequences, about 7.8% occurring once; the ten biggest clones make up 15% to 20%. The CDR3 is made up of 13 amino acids. The germline V gene has CDR1 DFQATT and CDR2 SNEGSKA (reference sequence). The V and J ends lost 2 bases and 2 bases, in that order; junction bases with no gene match: 1. This sample is drawn from a study of T cells after yellow fever vaccination. As for the study in general: Fractions of low cell number were prepared using SMART-Seq v4 Ultra Low Input. General study points: Overall, a small share of clonotypes was seen in both CD4 and CD8 compartments. Weaker, the secondary response had a peak occurring faster, on day 5 versus 15.

The V call is TRBV20-1, the J call TRBJ2-7, with 9 positions matching TRBD2. The receptor comes from a man between 18 and 35 years old who received the YFV17D yellow fever vaccine. Sequenced material: PBMCs, taken approximately 47 days after the first yellow fever vaccination. The CDR3 DNA sequence: TGCAGTGCTAGACCTAGCGGGGCCTACGAGCAGTACGTC. Encoded protein: CSARPSGAYEQYV.